The clone carrying this T cell receptor beta chain was recorded once. As yet, its antigen is unknown. Only in-frame clones appear in the TCRdb table, and some are missing; sequencing was by immunoSEQ multiplex PCR. Of 25,000 to 35,000 clones listed, less than 85% were seen once; the top ten hold around 0.6%. The entry originates in a study of PD-1 blockade in classical Hodgkin lymphoma. Study-wide points: Newly diagnosed patients were reported to start with lower TCR diversity than healthy donors.

The time point denotes: cycle 4 day 1 (C4D1), after around six weeks of nivolumab. Each patient experienced a relapse that followed autologous stem cell transplantation, and brentuximab vedotin exposure varied. Negative magnetic selection isolated CD4+ T cells from thawed PBMCs. The V gene's germline CDR1 is SGHTA and CDR2 FQGNSA. V lost 7 bases to trimming and J lost 1 base; unmatched junction nucleotides: 9. This CDR3 region has 15 residues. The input for sequencing was CD4+ T cells from blood, taken before the fourth cycle of nivolumab. The J gene is TRBJ2-7, the V gene TRBV7-2, with 8 bases fitting TRBD2. The clonotype originates from a human donor with classical Hodgkin lymphoma. CDR3 protein: CASTFIAGSSYEQYF. The CDR3 DNA is TGTGCCAGCACTTTTATAGCGGGATCTTCCTACGAGCAGTACTTC.